This T cell receptor beta chain was sequenced in a study of molecular identifiers for immune sequencing clone quantification. MiXCR, applied by TCRdb to the PCR reads, yields one record per CDR3 protein. Of more than 300,000 distinct CDR3 sequences in the sample, about 21% are singletons; the top ten hold 0.81%. A remark on this clonotype: What it binds is unknown. This sequence may be a read error, since a much larger clone differs from it by one base. The CDR3 ends on some other residue instead of the conserved phenylalanine or tryptophan, so this is likely a read error.

Study-level results: Spiked-in Jurkat TCR RNA corresponding to one cell was reported as detectable against more than 750,000 naive cells. Clones exceeding 20 RNA copies carried over 97% of effector molecules but under 1% of naive-cell molecules. Sizes of clones that are highly expanded could be underestimated (if identical TCR molecules share a barcode).

This CDR3 comprises 13 residues. The V gene lost 0 bases and the J gene lost 4 bases, with 6 bases spanning the gap. Germline assignment: CDR1 LGHNT and CDR2 FRNRAP. Sequencing was carried out using naive CD8+ T cells from blood, with Jurkat cell RNA spiked in. The subset: FACS-sorted CD8+CD4-CCR7+CD45RA+ naive T cells. This receptor was taken from a human donor in good health. Some libraries in this study had Jurkat cell RNA spiked in. J is TRBJ2-5 and V is TRBV12-5; D remains unclear. The CDR3: CASGLVFGETQYL. CDR3 in DNA: TGTGCTAGTGGTTTGGTATTTGGAGAGACCCAGTACCTC.